These T cell receptor beta chains were read from a single sample in a study of prognosis after radiotherapy for stage I lung cancer. Via MiXCR, TCRdb re-called the multiplex PCR reads, giving one row per CDR3 protein. The sample records fewer than 20,000 distinct CDR3 sequences, about 44% being singletons. The source was PBMCs, collected before or after stereotactic body radiation therapy (not recorded which). All receptors come from a donor of 50 years or more with non-small cell lung cancer. CDR3s include the opening cysteine and the closing phenylalanine or tryptophan. The D gene is left open where the match is weak. Clone size is not always given. Where it is, it says once, few, many or a class for expanded clones.

J | D | size | V | DNA | CDR3
TRBJ1-2 | . | . | TRBV27 | TGTGCCAGCAGTTCGGTTTCAAGCCTGTATGGCTACACCTTC | CASSSVSSLYGYTF
TRBJ2-2 | . | medium-sized | TRBV6-1 | TGTGCCAGCAGTGAATTGGCAGGGGTGGCCGGGGAGCTGTTTTTT | CASSELAGVAGELFF
TRBJ2-2 | TRBD1 | . | TRBV12-3/TRBV12-4 | TGTGCCAGCAGCCCTATAGGGACAGGTACGAACACCGGTGAGCTGTTTTTT | CASSPIGTGTNTGELFF
TRBJ1-2 | . | medium-sized | TRBV12-3/TRBV12-4 | TGTGCCAGCAGCCCTGCGGGGGATAACTATGGCTACACCTTC | CASSPAGDNYGYTF
TRBJ2-5 | . | many | TRBV7-9 | TGTGCCAGCAGCTTAGCAGGGGCGGAGACCCAGTACTTC | CASSLAGAETQYF
TRBJ2-1 | TRBD2 | many | TRBV4-2 | TGTGCCAGCAGCCGAGATCAGGGGACTAGTGCGAGTAGTGAGCAGTTCTTC | CASSRDQGTSASSEQFF
TRBJ1-1 | . | many | TRBV29-1 | TGCAGCGTCACCTTGGCTCAGGGAACCGCTAACACTGAAGCTTTCTTT | CSVTLAQGTANTEAFF
TRBJ2-2 | TRBD2 | many | TRBV18 | TGTGCCAGCTCACCGCCCGGGAGGAACGGGGAGCTGTTTTTT | CASSPPGRNGELFF
TRBJ2-7 | . | . | TRBV6-2/TRBV6-3 | TGTGCCGTCAGGGAGCCCGGGACCTACGAGCAGTACTTC | CAVREPGTYEQYF
TRBJ2-2 | . | once | TRBV5-1 | TGCGCCAGCAGCTTCGCGGGACAAGGAACCGGGGAGATGTTTTTT | CASSFAGQGTGEMFF
TRBJ1-1 | . | many | TRBV27 | TGTGCCAGCAGGACTACAGCGGGCACTGAAGCTTTCTTT | CASRTTAGTEAFF
TRBJ2-6 | . | . | TRBV12-3/TRBV12-4 | TGTGCCAGCAGTTTGGCCGTAGGAGTAAGCTCTGGGGACAACGTCCTGACTTTC | CASSLAVGVSSGDNVLTF
TRBJ1-6 | TRBD1 | medium-sized | TRBV28 | TGTGCCAGCAGTTTTGGGCAGGGGGGTTCACCCCTCCACTTT | CASSFGQGGSPLHF
TRBJ2-1 | TRBD2 | many | TRBV7-3 | TGTGCCAGCAGCGTGACTAGCGGGAGCTCCTACAATGAGCAGTTCTTC | CASSVTSGSSYNEQFF
TRBJ1-4 | . | few | TRBV7-2 | TGTGCCAGCATCGGACTGAGGGGGGGGGGAACTAATGAAAAACTGTTTTTT | CASIGLRGGGTNEKLFF
TRBJ2-7 | . | . | TRBV28 | TGTGCCAGCAGTTCGACCGGGAGTCTAGACGAGCAGTACTTC | CASSSTGSLDEQYF
TRBJ1-2 | . | . | TRBV30 | TGTGCCTGTATTAAGAACGACGGCTACTATGGCTACACCTTC | CACIKNDGYYGYTF
TRBJ1-2 | . | . | TRBV4-1 | TGCGCCAGCAGCCAGGGTTCCGAACGTGAGGTAGTCAGCTACACCTTC | CASSQGSEREVVSYTF
TRBJ1-2 | . | once | TRBV9 | TGTGCCAGCAGCGTAGGACCATCTCTGGGCGGCTACACCTTC | CASSVGPSLGGYTF
TRBJ2-3 | TRBD1 | . | TRBV11-3 | TGTGCCAGCAGTGACAGGGGCACAGATACGCAGTATTTT | CASSDRGTDTQYF
TRBJ1-2 | . | . | TRBV6-2/TRBV6-3 | TGTGCCAGCAGTTACACACTTGGGCTCAGGTTCGGGAGCTATGTCTACACCTTC | CASSYTLGLRFGSYVYTF
TRBJ2-7 | TRBD1 | . | TRBV6-2/TRBV6-3 | TGTGCCAGCAGCCGAGACAGGGGGTCCTACGAGCAGTACTTC | CASSRDRGSYEQYF
TRBJ1-2 | TRBD1 | . | TRBV28 | TGTGCCAGCAGCCGAGGACAGGGGGCTCGTTATGGCTACACCTTC | CASSRGQGARYGYTF
TRBJ1-2 | . | many | TRBV14 | TGTGCCAGCAGCCAAGATACAGGGAATGGCTACACCTTC | CASSQDTGNGYTF
TRBJ2-2 | TRBD1 | many | TRBV6-1 | TGTGCCAGCAGTCAAAGGACAGGGAGGTTCACCGGGGAGCTGTTTTTT | CASSQRTGRFTGELFF